This entry features one T cell receptor beta chain sequence. Unmatched junction bases numbered 5, after V lost 7 bases and J lost 7 bases. Germline values: CDR1 LNHDA, CDR2 SQIVND (reference sequence). CDR3 length equals 12 residues. The data belong to a study of blood T cell repertoires in COVID-19. Study summary: The United States, Italy and Spain provided the acute and convalescent COVID-19 samples. PBMCs, B-cell-depleted T cells, or T cells provided the cDNA or gDNA that made up the material.

Original processing methods: Reference gene primer amplification yielded estimated nucleated cell counts. Some clones are missing from TCRdb's copy, which holds only in-frame ones; the method was immunoSEQ multiplex PCR. The DNA was the basis for D and trimming; V, J and clone size are from that table. The sample lists 85,000 to 100,000 clones, about four fifths occurring once. The material sequenced was peripheral blood. The V and J genes are TRBV19 and TRBJ1-2; TRBD1 agrees at 8 bases. The TCR comes from a woman over 75 with active or convalescent COVID-19. In DNA form, the CDR3 reads TGTGCCAGTACTGACAGGGGACCTGGCTACACCTTC. The encoded protein is CASTDRGPGYTF. Looking up the rest from reference TRBV19 and TRBJ1-2 gives the full variable domain: DGGITQSPKYLFRKEGQNVTLSCEQNLNHDAMYWYRQDPGQGLRLIYYSQIVNDFQKGDIAEGYSVSREKKESFPLTVTSAQKNPTAFYLCASTDRGPGYTFGSGTRLTVV.